The 2 T cell receptor beta chains presented below share a single source sample, sequenced in a study of T cell repertoires in cytomegalovirus infection. TCRdb fed the reads into MiXCR, producing one record per CDR3 protein. Of almost 500,000 distinct CDR3 sequences in the sample, approximately 11% were seen once. Sequencing was carried out using PBMCs. The receptors originated from a human donor in good health (CMV status not recorded). Some clones in this sample may be carry-over from other donors' samples.

This clonotype was seen a handful of times. The rearrangement joins TRBV12-3 or TRBV12-4 to TRBJ2-7, with D maybe TRBD1 (6 bases). V lost 6 bases and J 3 bases, leaving 24 bases between the germline ends. CDR3 length: 17 residues. CDR3 sequence reads: CASRGGTQLSGIYEQYF. For the CDR3, the DNA is TGTGCCAGCAGAGGGGGTACCCAACTCTCGGGGATCTACGAGCAGTACTTC.

This clonotype was counted many times. V gene TRBV6-5 combines with J gene TRBJ2-5, with TRBD2 matching over 13 bases. J lost 3 bases, V lost 4 bases, and 5 bases had no gene match. This CDR3 spans 16 amino acids. CDR1 and CDR2 from the germline V gene are MNHEY and SVGAGI. In DNA form, the CDR3 reads TGTGCCAGCAGTTGGGGACTAGCGGGATATGAAGAGACCCAGTACTTC. It specifies CASSWGLAGYEETQYF.